These T cell receptor beta chains were read from a single sample in a study of spatial heterogeneity in lung cancer. TCRdb redid the calling of the 5' RACE reads with MiXCR, one entry per CDR3 protein. The top ten hold roughly 8% of the sample, which has 24,000 or so distinct CDR3 sequences, over 7.5% seen once. Specimen: lung tumor tissue, collected at surgery. Receptors originate from a male donor with early-stage non-small cell lung cancer. CDR3s include the opening cysteine and the closing phenylalanine or tryptophan. A D gene is named only where the DNA matches it firmly. Clone sizes are given selectively: once, few, many, or a class where the clone is expanded.

NA	TRBV2	many	TRBJ2-4	TGTGCCAGCAGTGAGGGACCTACAGGGACCAAAAACATTCAGTACTTC	CASSEGPTGTKNIQYF
TRBD2	TRBV7-2	NA	TRBJ2-2	TGTGCCAGCAGCTATACTAGCGGGGACACCGGGGAGCTGTTTTTT	CASSYTSGDTGELFF
NA	TRBV29-1	NA	TRBJ2-2	TGCAGCGTTGAAGTACCTAACACCGGGGAGCTGTTTTTT	CSVEVPNTGELFF
NA	TRBV7-2	few	TRBJ2-3	TGTGCCAGCAGCTCAGGGACAGATACGCAGTATTTT	CASSSGTDTQYF
NA	TRBV5-1	NA	TRBJ1-5	TGCGCCAGCAGCTCAGGGACGGGCAATCAGCCCCAGCATTTT	CASSSGTGNQPQHF
TRBD2	TRBV12-3/TRBV12-4	NA	TRBJ2-1	TGTGCCAGCAGTTCTGAAGGACTAGCGGGAACGTACAATGAGCAGTTCTTC	CASSSEGLAGTYNEQFF
NA	TRBV27	few	TRBJ2-3	TGTGCCAGCAGTTTACCGACGGTCCAAGATACGCAGTATTTT	CASSLPTVQDTQYF
TRBD1	TRBV7-2	few	TRBJ2-2	TGTGCCAGCAGCTTGGACAGGTTGGCCACCGGGGAGCTGTTTTTT	CASSLDRLATGELFF
NA	TRBV3-1	many	TRBJ1-2	TGTGCCAGCAGCCAATGGGCGGACTATGGCTACACCTTC	CASSQWADYGYTF
NA	TRBV6-5	many	TRBJ1-3	TGTGCCAGCAGTTACGCATTCTTAGGAAACACCATATATTTT	CASSYAFLGNTIYF
NA	TRBV10-2	many	TRBJ1-2	TGCGCCAGCAGTGATTGGACGAGGCGTGGCTACACCTTC	CASSDWTRRGYTF
NA	TRBV20-1	many	TRBJ2-7	TGCAGTGCCGCGGGACGGGCCTACGAGCAGTACTTC	CSAAGRAYEQYF
NA	TRBV7-9	many	TRBJ1-5	TGTGCCAGCAGCAGGGACGTCTCCCGGCAGCCCCAGCATTTT	CASSRDVSRQPQHF
NA	TRBV20-1	many	TRBJ2-2	TGCAGTGCTTTGACAGGACGCACCGGGGAGCTGTTTTTT	CSALTGRTGELFF
NA	TRBV20-1	many	TRBJ2-7	TGCAGTGCTAGGGACCCGGGACGGAACTACTACGAGCAGTACTTC	CSARDPGRNYYEQYF
NA	TRBV11-2	many	TRBJ1-1	TGTGCCAGCAGCGAAGGGTACACTGAAGCTTTCTTT	CASSEGYTEAFF
TRBD2	TRBV20-1	many	TRBJ2-3	TGCAGTGCTAGAGTTCGACTAGCGGGAGACCCTATCAGCACAGATACGCAGTATTTT	CSARVRLAGDPISTDTQYF
NA	TRBV9	NA	TRBJ1-1	TGTGCCAGCAGCGAGCCCCAGGGAGAAGGGGTCACTGAAGCTTTCTTT	CASSEPQGEGVTEAFF
TRBD2	TRBV20-1	many	TRBJ2-7	TGCAGTGCCGTTAGCGGGAGGGCCTGGTCCGAGCAGTACTTC	CSAVSGRAWSEQYF
NA	TRBV12-3/TRBV12-4	medium-sized	TRBJ2-2	TGTGCCAGCAGTTTATGGGGGGAGCTGTTTTTT	CASSLWGELFF
NA	TRBV27	many	TRBJ2-1	TGTGCCAGCAGTCCCGCCGGGACTGGGTACAATGAGCAGTTCTTC	CASSPAGTGYNEQFF
TRBD1	TRBV6-5	many	TRBJ2-4	TGTGCCAGCAGTCGGGACAGCAAAAACATTCAGTACTTC	CASSRDSKNIQYF
NA	TRBV7-9	NA	TRBJ1-2	TGTGCCAGCAGCCCCGCCTCCTTGGGCTACACCTTC	CASSPASLGYTF
NA	TRBV20-1	medium-sized	TRBJ2-7	TGCAGTGCTAGTGGGATACCGGGAACCTCATCCCACGAGCAGTACTTC	CSASGIPGTSSHEQYF
TRBD2	TRBV7-9	many	TRBJ2-5	TGTGCCAGCAGCTTACCGAGAGATGGAGGCGGGAGGGGTGAGACCCAGTACTTC	CASSLPRDGGGRGETQYF
NA	TRBV10-3	many	TRBJ2-2	TGTGCCATCAGTCACCCCCTAAACACCGGGGAGCTGTTTTTT	CAISHPLNTGELFF
NA	TRBV6-6	few	TRBJ1-5	TGTGCCACCGCGGGCAATCAGCCCCAGCATTTT	CATAGNQPQHF
NA	TRBV6-6	many	TRBJ1-2	TGTGCCAGCAGAAGAGGACAGATCGAATCTGGCTACACCTTC	CASRRGQIESGYTF
TRBD2	TRBV24-1	many	TRBJ2-3	TGTGCCACCGGGAGACTAGCGGGGGGACTACTTACGCAGTATTTT	CATGRLAGGLLTQYF
NA	TRBV20-1	NA	TRBJ2-3	TGCAGTGGCAGAGGGGCAGCCGTAGATACGCAGTATTTT	CSGRGAAVDTQYF
NA	TRBV2	medium-sized	TRBJ2-5	TGTGCCAGCAGGTCTTTTGGTACAGGGAAAGAGACCCAGTACTTC	CASRSFGTGKETQYF
TRBD2	TRBV5-1	many	TRBJ2-7	TGCGCCAGCAGCCCAGGGACTAGCCGTTACGAGCAGTACTTC	CASSPGTSRYEQYF
TRBD1	TRBV5-1	many	TRBJ1-6	TGCGCCAGCAGCTTGATGGGACAGGGGCAATCACCCCTCCACTTT	CASSLMGQGQSPLHF
TRBD1	TRBV27	NA	TRBJ1-4	TGTGCCAGCAGTTCAGCCGGGACAGGAAATGAAAAACTGTTTTTT	CASSSAGTGNEKLFF
NA	TRBV28	many	TRBJ2-3	TGTGCCAGCAGCCCTTTGGGTGGCACAGATACGCAGTATTTT	CASSPLGGTDTQYF
NA	TRBV6-1	many	TRBJ1-5	TGTGCCAGCAGTGAAGAGGTCGGAAACAATCAGCCCCAGCATTTT	CASSEEVGNNQPQHF
TRBD1	TRBV24-1	NA	TRBJ2-7	TGTGCCACCAGTGACCCCGGACAGGGCTCCTACGAGCAGTACTTC	CATSDPGQGSYEQYF
TRBD2	TRBV28	NA	TRBJ2-7	TGTGCCAGCAGTTTCCGGGGGAGGGCCCCCTACGAGCAGTACTTC	CASSFRGRAPYEQYF
NA	TRBV20-1	many	TRBJ2-5	TGCAGTGCTAGAGATGCCGGGACTCCTCAAGAGACCCAGTACTTC	CSARDAGTPQETQYF
NA	TRBV29-1	few	TRBJ1-5	TGCAGCGTTGTCCCAGGGTTAGGTCAGCCCCAGCATTTT	CSVVPGLGQPQHF
NA	TRBV28	many	TRBJ1-5	TGTGCCAGCAGTTTTGAGAGGAGGCAGAATCAGCCCCAGCATTTT	CASSFERRQNQPQHF
NA	TRBV5-4	many	TRBJ2-7	TGTGCCAGCAGCAACGGACAGACCGAGCAGTACTTC	CASSNGQTEQYF
NA	TRBV16	many	TRBJ2-1	TGTGCCAGCAGCCACACAGGGGAGGTCACGAATGAGCAGTTCTTC	CASSHTGEVTNEQFF
TRBD2	TRBV28	NA	TRBJ2-1	TGTGCCAGCAGTACCGGGACTAGCGACTACAATGAGCAGTTCTTC	CASSTGTSDYNEQFF
NA	TRBV7-2	many	TRBJ1-1	TGTGCCAGCAGCTTAGTGGGGGGGAGGAGGGCGAGTACTGAAGCTTTCTTT	CASSLVGGRRASTEAFF
NA	TRBV7-9	NA	TRBJ1-4	TGTGCCCCCCTGAGGGGATATAGTGAAAAACTGTTTTTT	CAPLRGYSEKLFF
TRBD1	TRBV28	many	TRBJ1-6	TGTGCCAGCAGTTTAACCGGACAGGGCAGGTCACCCCTCCACTTT	CASSLTGQGRSPLHF
NA	TRBV4-1	NA	TRBJ1-1	TGCGCCAGCAGCCACGGGGTCCATGGGGCTTTCTTT	CASSHGVHGAFF
TRBD2	TRBV28	many	TRBJ2-7	TGTGCCAGCAGTTCCCCCGGGACTAGCCCATTGGGCTCCTACGAGCAGTACTTC	CASSSPGTSPLGSYEQYF
TRBD2	TRBV6-2/TRBV6-3	NA	TRBJ2-1	TGTGCCAGCAGTTTAAGGGACTATAGGCAGTTCTTC	CASSLRDYRQFF
NA	TRBV7-3	many	TRBJ1-1	TGTGCCAGCAGCTTTAACAGAAACACTGAAGCTTTCTTT	CASSFNRNTEAFF
TRBD1	TRBV28	many	TRBJ2-5	TGTGCCAGCTATCTCAGGGGGCCCTTGGGGCAAGAGACCCAGTACTTC	CASYLRGPLGQETQYF
NA	TRBV19	few	TRBJ1-6	TGTGCCAGTAGGCCCGCATATTTAAGCTCCTATAATTCACCCCTCCACTTT	CASRPAYLSSYNSPLHF
TRBD2	TRBV15	few	TRBJ2-1	TGTGCCACCAGGCCTGGACTAGGCGCGACCGATGAGCAGTTCTTC	CATRPGLGATDEQFF
NA	TRBV9	many	TRBJ2-2	TGTGCCAGCAGCGTAGGAATCGGTCTAGTAAACACCGGGGAGCTGTTTTTT	CASSVGIGLVNTGELFF